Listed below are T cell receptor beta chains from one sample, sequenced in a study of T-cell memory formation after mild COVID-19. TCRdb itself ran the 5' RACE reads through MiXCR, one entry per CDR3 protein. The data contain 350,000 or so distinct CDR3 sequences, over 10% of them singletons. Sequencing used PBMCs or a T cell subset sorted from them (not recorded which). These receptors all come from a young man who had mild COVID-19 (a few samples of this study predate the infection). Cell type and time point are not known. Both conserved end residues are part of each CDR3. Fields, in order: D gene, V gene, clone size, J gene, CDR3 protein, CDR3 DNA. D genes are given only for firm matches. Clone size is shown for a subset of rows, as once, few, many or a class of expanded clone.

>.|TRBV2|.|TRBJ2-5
CASMLGNVETQYF
TGTGCCAGTATGCTCGGTAATGTCGAGACCCAGTACTTC
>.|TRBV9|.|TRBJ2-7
CASSATEGITREQYF
TGTGCCAGCAGCGCTACCGAGGGGATAACTCGGGAGCAGTACTTC
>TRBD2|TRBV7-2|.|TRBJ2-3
CASSLGTLRGGTDTQYF
TGTGCCAGCAGCTTAGGGACTTTGCGGGGGGGCACAGATACGCAGTATTTT
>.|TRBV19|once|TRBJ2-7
CASSAGTGPSYEQYF
TGTGCCAGTAGTGCCGGCACAGGACCGTCCTACGAGCAGTACTTC
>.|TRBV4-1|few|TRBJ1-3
CASSQVGTGQGNTIYF
TGCGCCAGCAGCCAAGTCGGAACAGGGCAAGGAAACACCATATATTTT
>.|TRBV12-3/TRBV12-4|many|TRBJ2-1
CASSFRGNEQFF
TGTGCCAGCAGTTTTCGAGGGAATGAGCAGTTCTTC
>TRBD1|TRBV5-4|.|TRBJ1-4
CASSLATGGEKLFF
TGTGCCAGCAGCTTGGCGACAGGGGGTGAAAAACTGTTTTTT
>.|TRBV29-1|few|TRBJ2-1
CSVGGGANHNEQFF
TGCAGCGTTGGAGGGGGGGCAAATCACAATGAGCAGTTCTTC
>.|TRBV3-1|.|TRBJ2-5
CASSHIQTEETQYF
TGTGCCAGCAGCCATATCCAGACAGAAGAGACCCAGTACTTC
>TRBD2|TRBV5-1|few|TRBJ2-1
CASSIGLATYNEQFF
TGCGCCAGCAGCATCGGACTAGCCACCTACAATGAGCAGTTCTTC
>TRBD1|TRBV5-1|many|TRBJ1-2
CASSLQTGANYGYTF
TGCGCCAGCAGCTTACAGACAGGGGCTAACTATGGCTACACCTTC
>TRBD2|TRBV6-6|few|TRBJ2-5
CASRDEAGGRETQYF
TGTGCCAGCAGGGACGAAGCGGGGGGCCGGGAGACCCAGTACTTC
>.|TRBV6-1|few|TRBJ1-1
CASRTGTTAFF
TGTGCCAGCAGAACAGGGACGACAGCTTTCTTT
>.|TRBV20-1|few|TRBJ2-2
CSAKTQGNTGELFF
TGCAGTGCGAAGACCCAGGGGAACACCGGGGAGCTGTTTTTT
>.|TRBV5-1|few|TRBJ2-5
CASSLAEGQGTQYF
TGCGCCAGCAGCTTGGCCGAGGGCCAGGGGACCCAGTACTTC
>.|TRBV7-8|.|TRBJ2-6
CASSLVGGGVGTGANVLTF
TGTGCCAGCAGCTTAGTGGGAGGTGGGGTGGGCACCGGGGCCAACGTCCTGACTTTC